The rows below give T cell receptor beta chains drawn from one sample of a study of T-cell memory formation after mild COVID-19. TCRdb re-derived calls from the 5' RACE reads in MiXCR, one entry per CDR3 protein. Found here are under 600,000 distinct CDR3 sequences, roughly a fifth of them singletons; the top ten hold 7.5% to 9.5%. The sequenced sample consisted of PBMCs or a T cell subset sorted from them (not recorded which). Receptor source: an adult woman who had mild COVID-19 (a few samples of this study predate the infection). Cell type and time point are not known. The CDR3 runs from the conserved cysteine through the conserved F or W. The order of the fields is V gene, D gene, J gene, clone size, CDR3 protein, CDR3 DNA. A D gene is named only where the DNA matches it firmly. Rows give clone size only sometimes, using once, few, many, or a class for an expanded clone.

v_call: TRBV18
d_call: -
j_call: TRBJ2-6
clone_size: -
cdr3_aa: CASSPGGANVLTF
cdr3_nt: TGTGCCAGCTCACCGGGTGGGGCCAACGTCCTGACTTTC

v_call: TRBV20-1
d_call: -
j_call: TRBJ2-5
clone_size: -
cdr3_aa: CSASNTLRKGETQYF
cdr3_nt: TGCAGTGCTTCTAACACCCTCCGTAAGGGGGAGACCCAGTACTTC

v_call: TRBV7-6
d_call: -
j_call: TRBJ2-1
clone_size: -
cdr3_aa: CASSLEARLSRIDEQFF
cdr3_nt: TGTGCCAGCAGCTTAGAGGCGCGGCTAAGCCGCATCGATGAGCAGTTCTTC

v_call: TRBV12-3/TRBV12-4
d_call: -
j_call: TRBJ1-5
clone_size: -
cdr3_aa: CASSLALLNQPQHF
cdr3_nt: TGTGCCAGCAGTTTAGCCTTGTTAAATCAGCCCCAGCATTTT

v_call: TRBV5-5
d_call: -
j_call: TRBJ2-7
clone_size: -
cdr3_aa: CASSFRGGNYEQYF
cdr3_nt: TGTGCCAGCAGCTTTCGTGGGGGGAACTACGAGCAGTACTTC

v_call: TRBV3-1
d_call: TRBD1
j_call: TRBJ1-2
clone_size: many
cdr3_aa: CASSQAGTGYGYTF
cdr3_nt: TGTGCCAGCAGCCAAGCCGGGACAGGGTACGGCTACACCTTC

v_call: TRBV30
d_call: -
j_call: TRBJ1-3
clone_size: -
cdr3_aa: CAWNSPARSGNTIYF
cdr3_nt: TGTGCCTGGAACTCGCCAGCCCGCTCTGGAAACACCATATATTTT

v_call: TRBV3-1
d_call: -
j_call: TRBJ1-2
clone_size: few
cdr3_aa: CASSQDEGYTF
cdr3_nt: TGTGCCAGCAGCCAAGACGAGGGCTACACCTTC

v_call: TRBV5-5
d_call: -
j_call: TRBJ1-6
clone_size: -
cdr3_aa: CASSSHLGTNSPLHF
cdr3_nt: TGTGCCAGCAGCTCTCACCTGGGGACTAATTCACCCCTCCACTTT

v_call: TRBV29-1
d_call: -
j_call: TRBJ1-1
clone_size: -
cdr3_aa: CSVERGQWNTEAFF
cdr3_nt: TGCAGCGTGGAACGCGGACAGTGGAACACTGAAGCTTTCTTT

v_call: TRBV15
d_call: TRBD1
j_call: TRBJ2-2
clone_size: few
cdr3_aa: CATRKGAFTGELFF
cdr3_nt: TGTGCCACCAGAAAGGGGGCGTTCACCGGGGAGCTGTTTTTT

v_call: TRBV9
d_call: -
j_call: TRBJ1-2
clone_size: -
cdr3_aa: CASSVEGRGNYGYTF
cdr3_nt: TGTGCCAGCAGCGTAGAGGGCAGGGGTAACTATGGCTACACCTTC

v_call: TRBV20-1
d_call: TRBD2
j_call: TRBJ2-7
clone_size: few
cdr3_aa: CSVLAANSYEQYF
cdr3_nt: TGCAGTGTACTAGCGGCGAACTCCTACGAGCAGTACTTC

v_call: TRBV12-3/TRBV12-4
d_call: -
j_call: TRBJ2-2
clone_size: few
cdr3_aa: CASSTSGVRITGELFF
cdr3_nt: TGTGCCAGCAGTACCTCGGGAGTCAGGATCACCGGGGAGCTGTTTTTT

v_call: TRBV2
d_call: TRBD1
j_call: TRBJ1-5
clone_size: -
cdr3_aa: CASREQGARDQPQHF
cdr3_nt: TGTGCCAGCAGGGAACAGGGGGCTAGAGATCAGCCCCAGCATTTT

v_call: TRBV6-5
d_call: TRBD1
j_call: TRBJ1-1
clone_size: -
cdr3_aa: CASSYDRGTTEAFF
cdr3_nt: TGTGCCAGCAGTTACGACAGGGGAACTACTGAAGCTTTCTTT

v_call: TRBV6-5
d_call: TRBD1
j_call: TRBJ1-1
clone_size: many
cdr3_aa: CASSYDRGMTEAFF
cdr3_nt: TGTGCCAGCAGTTACGACAGGGGAATGACTGAAGCTTTCTTT

v_call: TRBV18
d_call: TRBD1
j_call: TRBJ2-5
clone_size: -
cdr3_aa: CASSPGGTGGQETQYF
cdr3_nt: TGTGCCAGCTCACCGGGCGGGACAGGGGGTCAGGAGACCCAGTACTTC

v_call: TRBV9
d_call: TRBD1
j_call: TRBJ2-2
clone_size: -
cdr3_aa: CASSTTGTGNTGELFF
cdr3_nt: TGTGCCAGCAGCACAACCGGGACAGGGAACACCGGGGAGCTGTTTTTT

v_call: TRBV18
d_call: TRBD1
j_call: TRBJ2-7
clone_size: many
cdr3_aa: CASSPGTGGSYEQYF
cdr3_nt: TGTGCCAGCTCACCCGGGACAGGGGGTTCCTACGAGCAGTACTTC

v_call: TRBV6-5
d_call: -
j_call: TRBJ2-5
clone_size: few
cdr3_aa: CASSYSVSQVTQYF
cdr3_nt: TGTGCCAGCAGTTACTCCGTTAGCCAAGTGACCCAGTACTTC

v_call: TRBV29-1
d_call: -
j_call: TRBJ2-2
clone_size: few
cdr3_aa: CSCLETGELFF
cdr3_nt: TGCAGCTGCCTAGAGACCGGGGAGCTGTTTTTT

v_call: TRBV6-6
d_call: TRBD2
j_call: TRBJ2-5
clone_size: -
cdr3_aa: CASAYSGGAIETQYF
cdr3_nt: TGTGCCAGCGCCTATAGCGGGGGGGCCATAGAGACCCAGTACTTC

v_call: TRBV18
d_call: TRBD1
j_call: TRBJ1-5
clone_size: -
cdr3_aa: CASSRSGGGQPQHF
cdr3_nt: TGTGCCAGCTCACGCTCAGGGGGCGGCCAGCCCCAGCATTTT

v_call: TRBV28
d_call: -
j_call: TRBJ2-1
clone_size: once
cdr3_aa: CASSFNRPLGQFF
cdr3_nt: TGTGCCAGCAGTTTTAACAGGCCCCTTGGGCAGTTCTTC

v_call: TRBV10-3
d_call: -
j_call: TRBJ1-6
clone_size: few
cdr3_aa: CASSAAGNSPLHF
cdr3_nt: TGTGCCAGCTCCGCGGCGGGGAATTCACCCCTCCACTTT

v_call: TRBV7-8
d_call: -
j_call: TRBJ2-3
clone_size: -
cdr3_aa: CASSLGGDDTQYF
cdr3_nt: TGTGCCAGCAGCTTAGGGGGGGACGATACGCAGTATTTT

v_call: TRBV4-1
d_call: -
j_call: TRBJ1-1
clone_size: -
cdr3_aa: CASSQAGSGNTEAFF
cdr3_nt: TGCGCCAGCAGCCAAGCCGGGAGCGGGAACACTGAAGCTTTCTTT

v_call: TRBV30
d_call: -
j_call: TRBJ1-6
clone_size: -
cdr3_aa: CAWSDNGQWNSPLHF
cdr3_nt: TGTGCCTGGAGTGATAACGGACAGTGGAATTCACCCCTCCACTTT

v_call: TRBV27
d_call: -
j_call: TRBJ1-5
clone_size: once
cdr3_aa: CASSLWAAGNQPQHF
cdr3_nt: TGTGCCAGCAGTTTATGGGCGGCGGGCAATCAGCCCCAGCATTTT

v_call: TRBV20-1
d_call: TRBD2
j_call: TRBJ2-7
clone_size: few
cdr3_aa: CSARVSGTSSYEQYF
cdr3_nt: TGCAGTGCTAGAGTCAGCGGGACCTCCTCCTACGAGCAGTACTTC

v_call: TRBV12-3/TRBV12-4
d_call: -
j_call: TRBJ2-7
clone_size: few
cdr3_aa: CASSFQTSYEQYF
cdr3_nt: TGTGCCAGCAGTTTCCAGACTTCCTACGAGCAGTACTTC

v_call: TRBV7-3
d_call: TRBD2
j_call: TRBJ2-1
clone_size: many
cdr3_aa: CASSLSGLAYNEQFF
cdr3_nt: TGTGCCAGCAGCTTATCGGGACTAGCGTACAATGAGCAGTTCTTC

v_call: TRBV29-1
d_call: -
j_call: TRBJ2-7
clone_size: -
cdr3_aa: CSVPSGTAYEQYF
cdr3_nt: TGCAGCGTTCCCTCCGGGACTGCCTACGAGCAGTACTTC

v_call: TRBV24-1
d_call: TRBD1
j_call: TRBJ2-2
clone_size: -
cdr3_aa: CATSDRDRVNTGELFF
cdr3_nt: TGTGCCACCAGTGATCGGGACAGGGTGAACACCGGGGAGCTGTTTTTT

v_call: TRBV27
d_call: -
j_call: TRBJ2-7
clone_size: -
cdr3_aa: CASSLSGQSSYEQYF
cdr3_nt: TGTGCCAGCAGTTTATCCGGACAGAGCTCCTACGAGCAGTACTTC

v_call: TRBV9
d_call: -
j_call: TRBJ2-1
clone_size: -
cdr3_aa: CASSVQGSRTYNEQFF
cdr3_nt: TGTGCCAGCAGCGTCCAGGGCTCACGTACATACAATGAGCAGTTCTTC

v_call: TRBV27
d_call: -
j_call: TRBJ1-2
clone_size: -
cdr3_aa: CASSPQGPDYGYTF
cdr3_nt: TGTGCCAGCAGTCCGCAGGGGCCTGACTATGGCTACACCTTC

v_call: TRBV3-1
d_call: -
j_call: TRBJ1-5
clone_size: -
cdr3_aa: CASSQEVGGQPQHF
cdr3_nt: TGTGCCAGCAGCCAAGAGGTTGGCGGTCAGCCCCAGCATTTT

v_call: TRBV12-3/TRBV12-4
d_call: -
j_call: TRBJ1-1
clone_size: -
cdr3_aa: CASSPRQGKNMNTESFF
cdr3_nt: TGTGCCAGCAGTCCTCGTCAGGGCAAGAATATGAACACTGAATCTTTCTTT

v_call: TRBV4-1
d_call: -
j_call: TRBJ1-1
clone_size: few
cdr3_aa: CASSPRAGVNTEAFF
cdr3_nt: TGCGCCAGCAGCCCGCGAGCGGGTGTGAACACTGAAGCTTTCTTT

v_call: TRBV30
d_call: -
j_call: TRBJ1-2
clone_size: -
cdr3_aa: CAWSVFGGYTF
cdr3_nt: TGTGCCTGGAGTGTTTTTGGGGGCTACACCTTC

v_call: TRBV5-5
d_call: -
j_call: TRBJ1-2
clone_size: few
cdr3_aa: CASSSGVQGYTF
cdr3_nt: TGTGCCAGCAGCTCCGGAGTGCAGGGCTACACCTTC

v_call: TRBV6-2/TRBV6-3
d_call: TRBD1
j_call: TRBJ1-5
clone_size: -
cdr3_aa: CASSAGTGGGQPQHF
cdr3_nt: TGTGCCAGCAGTGCCGGGACAGGGGGCGGTCAGCCCCAGCATTTT

v_call: TRBV12-3/TRBV12-4
d_call: -
j_call: TRBJ2-3
clone_size: few
cdr3_aa: CASSLDLAHTDTQYF
cdr3_nt: TGTGCCAGCAGTTTAGACCTAGCCCACACAGATACGCAGTATTTT

v_call: TRBV10-3
d_call: TRBD1
j_call: TRBJ2-5
clone_size: -
cdr3_aa: CAIRGQGSETQYF
cdr3_nt: TGTGCCATCAGGGGACAGGGGTCCGAGACCCAGTACTTC

v_call: TRBV25-1
d_call: -
j_call: TRBJ2-7
clone_size: -
cdr3_aa: CASSGMEGSSYEQYF
cdr3_nt: TGTGCCAGCAGTGGAATGGAAGGCAGTTCCTACGAGCAGTACTTC

v_call: TRBV7-8
d_call: -
j_call: TRBJ2-1
clone_size: -
cdr3_aa: CASSPSQNEQFF
cdr3_nt: TGTGCCAGCAGCCCTAGTCAAAATGAGCAGTTCTTC

v_call: TRBV5-1
d_call: -
j_call: TRBJ2-7
clone_size: few
cdr3_aa: CASRRTESSYEQYF
cdr3_nt: TGCGCCAGCAGGCGGACAGAGAGCTCCTACGAGCAGTACTTC

v_call: TRBV29-1
d_call: -
j_call: TRBJ2-6
clone_size: -
cdr3_aa: CSVGESGANVLTF
cdr3_nt: TGCAGCGTGGGGGAATCTGGGGCCAACGTCCTGACTTTC